This T cell receptor beta chain was observed in a study of blood T cell repertoires in COVID-19. The overall study: PBMCs, B-cell-depleted T cells, or T cells were the source of the cDNA or gDNA that made up the material.

The germline CDR1 and CDR2 sequences are LGHDT and YNNKEL (reference sequence). There are 15 residues in the CDR3. With 3 bases removed from V and 0 bases from J, the gap between germline ends came to 11 bases. The data were produced by immunoSEQ multiplex PCR, yet TCRdb's version contains in-frame clones alone and is incomplete. The data show under 250,000 clones, 83% seen once. The study drew participants aged 18 to 89 years from some 23 US areas. The J gene is TRBJ1-2, the V gene TRBV3-1 (or the pseudogene TRBV3-2); perhaps TRBD1 as D (6 bases). The receptor comes from a woman in her fifties or sixties who had been exposed to COVID-19. The sequencing input was PBMCs or T cells enriched from blood (not recorded which). The chain's CDR3 is CASSQGAGSNYGYTF. CDR3 nucleotide sequence: TGTGCCAGCAGCCAGGGGGCCGGGTCTAACTATGGCTACACCTTC.